These 25 T cell receptor beta chains were all obtained from the same sample, sequenced in a study of blood T cell repertoires in COVID-19. Sequencing was performed with immunoSEQ multiplex PCR; in TCRdb, only in-frame clones are kept and a portion is missing. The sample lists fewer than 350,000 clones, 86% seen once, with roughly 4.2% in the top ten. The specimen sequenced was PBMCs or T cells enriched from blood (not recorded which). The receptors stem from a woman in her thirties or forties with acute COVID-19.

The table lists this clone with a count of one. This rearrangement joins TRBV27 to TRBJ1-6; 7 bases line up with TRBD1. Per germline, CDR1 MNHEY and CDR2 SMNVEV (reference sequence). CDR3 size: 15 residues. The V and J ends lost 5 bases and 10 bases, in that order; junction bases with no gene match: 11. CDR3 in amino acids: CASSLRTGENSPLHF. CDR3 sequence (DNA): TGTGCCAGCAGTCTTCGGACAGGAGAGAACTCACCCCTCCACTTT.

V and J are TRBV27 and TRBJ2-7; maybe TRBD1 (6 bases). Germline assignment: CDR1 MNHEY and CDR2 SMNVEV (reference sequence). This CDR3 has 14 residues. Trimming took off 2 bases at V and 6 bases at J, with 14 bases between the two ends. The CDR3 nucleotides read TGTGCCAGCAGTTTAGCCAGGGGTGGAGTCGAGCAGTACTTC. This translates into CASSLARGGVEQYF.

This clone was recorded once. This chain joins TRBV5-1 and TRBJ2-1; 11 bases are a match to TRBD2. Germline CDR1 is SGHRS and CDR2 is YFSETQ. V dropped 1 base and J dropped 6; count of bases not matched to a gene: 3. The CDR3 spans 15 residues. CDR3 coding DNA: TGCGCCAGCAGCTTGATGGGGACTAGCGGCAATGAGCAGTTCTTC. The encoded protein is CASSLMGTSGNEQFF.

The V and J genes are TRBV28 and TRBJ1-5, with D uncertain. CDR3 size: 12 residues. V was trimmed by 3 bases and J by 6 bases, leaving 6 bases between them. CDR1 is MDHEN, CDR2 SYDVKM, per germline. CDR3 sequence: CASSFSGQPQHF. The CDR3, as DNA: TGTGCCAGCAGTTTCTCGGGTCAGCCCCAGCATTTT.

The J gene is TRBJ1-4, the V gene TRBV19; D is unclear. Germline V CDR1 and CDR2: LNHDA, SQIVND (reference sequence). The germline V and J ends were trimmed by 3 bases and 4 bases, with 9 bases remaining between them. The CDR3 is 14 amino acids. The CDR3 DNA reads as TGTGCCAGTAGTATTGGGCAGTTTAATGAAAAACTGTTTTTT. Protein product: CASSIGQFNEKLFF.

This clone was detected a few times. V and J are TRBV7-9 and TRBJ1-1; weak D call: TRBD1 (6 bases). The V gene's germline CDR1 is SEHNR and CDR2 FQNEAQ (reference sequence). V lost 6 bases and J lost 3, with 20 bases in between. This CDR3 is built from 16 residues. The CDR3 region is CASREGGARVDTEAFF. CDR3 DNA sequence: TGTGCCAGCAGAGAAGGGGGTGCTCGGGTGGACACTGAAGCTTTCTTT.

The chain is built from TRBV9 and TRBJ1-2, with TRBD1 matching 10 bases. This CDR3 has 16 residues. Trimming removed 4 bases from V and 4 bases from J; junction bases left unmatched: 10. CDR1 is SGDLS, CDR2 YYNGEE, per germline. CDR3 region: CASSPTDRGRVYGYTF. The CDR3, as DNA: TGTGCCAGCAGCCCCACTGACAGGGGGCGAGTCTATGGCTACACCTTC.

This clone was seen more than once but under ten times. This chain uses TRBV19 with TRBJ2-7; 14 nucleotides match TRBD2. J lost 6 bases, V lost 6 bases, and 4 bases had no gene match. The CDR3 is 14 residues long. CDR1 is LNHDA and CDR2 is SQIVND in the germline V gene (reference sequence). CDR3 bases: TGTGCCAGTAGGGCAGGACTAGCGGGAGGCGAGCAGTACTTC. It codes for CASRAGLAGGEQYF.

This clone has just one count. The genes are TRBV3-1 (or the pseudogene TRBV3-2) and TRBJ2-2; 12 nucleotides align to TRBD2. This CDR3 has 19 residues. The ends lost 1 base at V and 4 bases at J; junction bases unmatched: 10. Germline lookup yields CDR1 LGHDT and CDR2 YNNKEL (reference sequence). The CDR3 here is CASSQGGLAGGPSTGELFF. The CDR3 nucleotides read TGTGCCAGCAGCCAAGGAGGGCTAGCGGGGGGGCCGAGCACCGGGGAGCTGTTTTTT.

The V and J genes are TRBV28 and TRBJ1-2; weak D call: TRBD1 (5 bases). Germline-derived CDR1 and CDR2 are MDHEN and SYDVKM. V lost 6 bases, J lost 4 bases, and 21 bases lay in between. The CDR3 loop spans 16 amino acids. The CDR3 DNA sequence: TGTGCCAGCAGAACGATCGGGCAGGGAAAATTCTATGGCTACACCTTC. This encodes CASRTIGQGKFYGYTF.

The chain joins TRBV19 to TRBJ1-5, with D possibly TRBD1 on 6 matching bases. From germline, CDR1 is LNHDA and CDR2 SQIVND (reference sequence). Trimming shortened V by 11 bases and J by 1 base, and 18 bases separated the two germline ends. The length of the CDR3 is 15 residues. CDR3 sequence (DNA): TGTGCCGCCCGACCGAACAGGGAAAGCAATCAGCCCCAGCATTTT. It is translated as CAARPNRESNQPQHF.

For the CDR3, the DNA is TGTGCCAGTAGGAGACCGGACAGGGGGTCTTTCTATGGCTACACCTTC. Its protein product is CASRRPDRGSFYGYTF. This chain connects TRBV19 to TRBJ1-2; TRBD1 agrees at 10 bases. The ends lost 6 bases at V and 4 bases at J; junction bases unmatched: 11. Germline V gene sequence: CDR1 LNHDA, CDR2 SQIVND (reference sequence). The CDR3 consists of 16 residues.

The chain is built from TRBV2 and TRBJ2-7, with TRBD2 matching over 15 bases. Germline assignment: CDR1 SNHLY and CDR2 FYNNEI. The CDR3 length is 19 residues. The V gene end was trimmed by 4 bases and the J gene end by 1 base; junction bases not matched to a gene: 11. The CDR3 loop reads CASSGGLAGGKSLSYEQYF. CDR3 DNA sequence: TGTGCCAGCAGTGGGGGACTAGCGGGAGGCAAGAGCCTATCCTACGAGCAGTACTTC.

The chain recombines TRBV4-2 with TRBJ2-7; D unresolved. Germline values: CDR1 LGHNA, CDR2 YNFKEQ. Trimming shortened V by 1 base and J by 3 bases, and 10 bases separated the two germline ends. This CDR3 has 14 amino acids. The CDR3 region has the DNA TGTGCCAGCAGCCAAGCAGGCTATGGCTACGAGCAGTACTTC. Translating it yields CASSQAGYGYEQYF.

The V gene is TRBV5-6, the J gene TRBJ2-7; D possibly corresponds to TRBD1 (6 bases). Per the germline V gene, CDR1 is SGHDT and CDR2 is YYEEEE. Trimming cost V 2 bases and J 6 bases, with 12 bases left between them. The CDR3 contains 13 residues. The CDR3 DNA sequence: TGTGCCAGCAGCTTACACAGGGATTCCGAGCAGTACTTC. This encodes CASSLHRDSEQYF.

The gene calls are TRBV10-3 and TRBJ2-5; tentatively, D is TRBD2 (7 bases). Germline V gene data show CDR1 as ENHRY and CDR2 as SYGVKD. The CDR3 covers 17 residues. The V and J ends lost 3 bases and 3 bases respectively, with 20 bases between them. CDR3 protein: CAISEEGGGAGKETQYF. CDR3 DNA sequence: TGTGCCATCAGTGAAGAGGGGGGAGGGGCAGGGAAAGAGACCCAGTACTTC.

The sample holds many counts of this clone. The chain joins TRBV9 to TRBJ2-2, with unresolved D. This CDR3 comprises 12 residues. CDR1 is SGDLS and CDR2 is YYNGEE in the germline V gene. Between the trimmed V and J ends, which lost 4 bases and 2 bases, there was a span of 3 bases. This CDR3 is CASSLNTGELFF. As DNA, the CDR3 is TGTGCCAGCAGCCTAAACACCGGGGAGCTGTTTTTT.

The chain recombines TRBV4-2 with TRBJ1-4; D call uncertain. With 1 base removed from V and 0 bases from J, the gap between germline ends came to 12 bases. This CDR3 region has 17 residues. Germline-derived CDR1 and CDR2 are LGHNA and YNFKEQ. The CDR3 spells CASSQVRGESTNEKLFF. As DNA, the CDR3 is TGTGCCAGCAGCCAAGTCCGCGGAGAATCAACTAATGAAAAACTGTTTTTT.

A single count supports this clone. V usage is TRBV2 and J usage is TRBJ1-1; possible D gene TRBD1, 6 bases. This CDR3 spans 14 amino acids. Germline values: CDR1 SNHLY, CDR2 FYNNEI. Trimming left V 5 bases short and J 4 bases short, with 14 bases between. CDR3 protein: CASSIFTGTTEAFF. The CDR3 DNA reads TGTGCCAGCAGTATTTTTACAGGGACCACTGAAGCTTTCTTT.

The chain joins TRBV7-2 to TRBJ1-3, with D hard to call. Trimming pared 6 bases from V and 0 bases from J, leaving 9 bases between. This CDR3 region has 14 residues. Germline lookup yields CDR1 SGHTA and CDR2 FQGNSA. The CDR3: CASRLTASGNTIYF. CDR3 bases: TGTGCCAGCAGGCTCACAGCCTCTGGAAACACCATATATTTT.

The chain uses TRBV9 and TRBJ1-6; 7 bases align to TRBD1. V trimming: 3 bases; J trimming: 6 bases; junction bases outside the gene matches: 12. The CDR3 extends over 17 amino acids. The germline V gene encodes CDR1 SGDLS and CDR2 YYNGEE. CDR3 loop: CASSAPDRMKINSPLHF. The CDR3 DNA is TGTGCCAGCAGCGCTCCGGACAGGATGAAAATTAATTCACCCCTCCACTTT.

A few counts support this clone. The V call is TRBV7-9, the J call TRBJ2-2; D is perhaps TRBD1 (6 bases). Trimming stripped 3 bases from V and 6 bases from J, with 14 bases between. CDR3 length: 15 residues. The germline CDR1 and CDR2 sequences are SEHNR and FQNEAQ (reference sequence). CDR3 region: CASSFGQSGPGELFF. CDR3 DNA: TGTGCCAGCAGCTTTGGACAGTCGGGGCCCGGGGAGCTGTTTTTT.

The CDR3 protein is CASNFGQGRGTNEKLFF. The CDR3 coding sequence is TGTGCCAGTAATTTTGGACAGGGTCGTGGGACTAATGAAAAACTGTTTTTT. The chain is built from TRBV19 and TRBJ1-4; 8 positions match TRBD1. This CDR3 contains 17 residues. Germline CDR1 is LNHDA and CDR2 is SQIVND (reference sequence). V shed 7 bases and J 2 bases; nucleotides not matched to a gene: 12.

The chain recombines TRBV9 with TRBJ2-7, with a weak D call TRBD2 (6 bases). Germline V lookup: CDR1 SGDLS, CDR2 YYNGEE. The CDR3 loop spans 14 amino acids. Trimming took 7 bases from V and 1 from J, leaving 15 bases between them. In DNA, the CDR3 is TGTGCCAGCGGCCGGACTATCGGATCCTACGAGCAGTACTTC. It yields the protein CASGRTIGSYEQYF.

In regard to this clone: The junction differs from germline at one of its ends, possibly a read error. The chain combines TRBV7-7 with TRBJ2-5; 11 bases agree with TRBD1. The V gene's germline CDR1 is SSHAT and CDR2 FNYEAQ (reference sequence). CDR3 length: 15 amino acids. CDR3 amino acids: CASSSGQGARETQYF. Here the CDR3 DNA reads TGTGCTAGCAGCTCTGGACAGGGGGCTCGGGAGACCCAGTACTTC.